The sequence of this T cell receptor (beta chain) was determined in a study of early T cells in non-severe SARS-CoV-2 infection. TCRdb reprocessed the 5' RACE reads with MiXCR, giving one entry per CDR3 protein. Here the sample spans about 69,000 distinct CDR3 sequences, 3.5% to 6% being singletons. There are many counts of this clonotype. V was cut by 1 base and J by 7 bases, with 4 bases left in between. The CDR3 extends over 11 amino acids. Germline assignment: CDR1 SGHTA and CDR2 FQGNSA. The sequencing used whole blood, collected at baseline. The source is an adult who was a healthcare worker with PCR-confirmed SARS-CoV-2 infection or an uninfected control (not recorded which). The donor label of this sample is uncertain. This chain connects TRBV7-2 to TRBJ2-5; no clear D gene. Here the CDR3 DNA reads TGTGCCAGCAGCTTAGAAGGGACCCAGTACTTC. It translates to CASSLEGTQYF.